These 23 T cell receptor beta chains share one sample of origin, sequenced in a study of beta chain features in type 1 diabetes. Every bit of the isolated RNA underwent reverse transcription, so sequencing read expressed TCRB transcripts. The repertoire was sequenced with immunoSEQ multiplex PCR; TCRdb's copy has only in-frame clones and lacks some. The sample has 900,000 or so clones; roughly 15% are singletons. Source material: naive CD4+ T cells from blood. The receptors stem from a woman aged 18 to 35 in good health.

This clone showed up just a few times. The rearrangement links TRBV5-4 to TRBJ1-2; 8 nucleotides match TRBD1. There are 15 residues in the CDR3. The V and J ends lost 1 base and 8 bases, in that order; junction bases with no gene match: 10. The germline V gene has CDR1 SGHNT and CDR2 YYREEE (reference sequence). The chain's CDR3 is CASSLRQGAPRGYTF. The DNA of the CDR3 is TGTGCCAGCAGCTTGAGGCAGGGGGCGCCTCGGGGCTACACCTTC.

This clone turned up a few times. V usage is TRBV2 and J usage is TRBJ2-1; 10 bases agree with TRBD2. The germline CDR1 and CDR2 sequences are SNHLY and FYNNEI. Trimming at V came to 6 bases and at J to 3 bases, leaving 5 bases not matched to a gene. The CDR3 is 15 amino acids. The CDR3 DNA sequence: TGTGCCAGCAGCTGGACTAGCGGCAACTACAATGAGCAGTTCTTC. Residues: CASSWTSGNYNEQFF.

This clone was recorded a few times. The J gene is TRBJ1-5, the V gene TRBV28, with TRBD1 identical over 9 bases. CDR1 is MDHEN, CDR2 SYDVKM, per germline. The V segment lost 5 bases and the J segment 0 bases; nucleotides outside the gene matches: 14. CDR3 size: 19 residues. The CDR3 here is CASSPVQGASGASNQPQHF. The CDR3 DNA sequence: TGTGCCAGCAGTCCCGTACAGGGGGCATCGGGAGCTAGCAATCAGCCCCAGCATTTT. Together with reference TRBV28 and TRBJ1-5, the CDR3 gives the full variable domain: DVKVTQSSRYLVKRTGEKVFLECVQDMDHENMFWYRQDPGLGLRLIYFSYDVKMKEKGDIPEGYSVSREKKERFSLILESASTNQTSMYLCASSPVQGASGASNQPQHFGDGTRLSIL.

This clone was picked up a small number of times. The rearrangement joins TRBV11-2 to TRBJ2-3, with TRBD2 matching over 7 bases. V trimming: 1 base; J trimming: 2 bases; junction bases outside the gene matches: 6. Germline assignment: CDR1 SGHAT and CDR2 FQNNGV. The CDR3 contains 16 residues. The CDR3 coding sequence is TGTGCCAGCAGCTTAGCGCCAGCGGGGCTCACAGATACGCAGTATTTT. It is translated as CASSLAPAGLTDTQYF.

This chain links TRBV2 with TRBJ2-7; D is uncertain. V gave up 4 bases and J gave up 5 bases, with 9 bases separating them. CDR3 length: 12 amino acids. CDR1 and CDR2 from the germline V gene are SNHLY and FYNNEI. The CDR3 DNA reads TGTGCCAGCAGTGTTAACAGCCACGAGCAGTACTTC. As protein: CASSVNSHEQYF.

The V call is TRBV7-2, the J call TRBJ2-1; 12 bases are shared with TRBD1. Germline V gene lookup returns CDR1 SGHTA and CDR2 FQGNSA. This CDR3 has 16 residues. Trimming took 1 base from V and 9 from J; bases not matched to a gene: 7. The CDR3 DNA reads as TGTGCCAGCAGCTTAGGTTCGGGACAGGGGGCGATTGAGCAGTTCTTC. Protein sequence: CASSLGSGQGAIEQFF.

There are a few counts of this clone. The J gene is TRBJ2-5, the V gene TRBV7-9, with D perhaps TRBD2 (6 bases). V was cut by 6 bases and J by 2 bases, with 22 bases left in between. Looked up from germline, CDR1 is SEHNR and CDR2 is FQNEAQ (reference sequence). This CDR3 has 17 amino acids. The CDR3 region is CASRRSTSSSLQETQYF. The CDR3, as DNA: TGTGCCAGCAGACGTTCAACTAGCAGCTCTCTTCAAGAGACCCAGTACTTC.

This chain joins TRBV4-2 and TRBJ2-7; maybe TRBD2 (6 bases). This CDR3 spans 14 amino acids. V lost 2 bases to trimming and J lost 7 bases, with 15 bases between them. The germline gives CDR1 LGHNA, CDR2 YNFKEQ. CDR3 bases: TGTGCCAGCAGCCAATCCGAGGGAGGAGGTGAGCAGTACTTC. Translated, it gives CASSQSEGGGEQYF.

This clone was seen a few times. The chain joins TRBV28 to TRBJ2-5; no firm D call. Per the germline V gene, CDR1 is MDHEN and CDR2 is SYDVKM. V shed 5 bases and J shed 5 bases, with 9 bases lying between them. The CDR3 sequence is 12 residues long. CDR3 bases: TGTGCCAGCAGTCCTACTGCGGAGACCCAGTACTTC. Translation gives CASSPTAETQYF.

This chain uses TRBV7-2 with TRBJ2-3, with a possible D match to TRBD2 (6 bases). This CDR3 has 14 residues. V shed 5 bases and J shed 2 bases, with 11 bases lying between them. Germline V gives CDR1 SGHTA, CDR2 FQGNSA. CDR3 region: CASSLGTVTDTQYF. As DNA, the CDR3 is TGTGCCAGCAGCCTCGGGACTGTCACAGATACGCAGTATTTT.

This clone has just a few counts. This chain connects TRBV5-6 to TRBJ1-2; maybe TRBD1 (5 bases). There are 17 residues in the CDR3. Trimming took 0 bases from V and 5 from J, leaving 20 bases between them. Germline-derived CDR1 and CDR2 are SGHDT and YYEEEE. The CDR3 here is CASSLASGTSGIYGYTF. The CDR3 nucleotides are TGTGCCAGCAGCTTGGCCTCCGGGACGAGTGGGATTTATGGCTACACCTTC.

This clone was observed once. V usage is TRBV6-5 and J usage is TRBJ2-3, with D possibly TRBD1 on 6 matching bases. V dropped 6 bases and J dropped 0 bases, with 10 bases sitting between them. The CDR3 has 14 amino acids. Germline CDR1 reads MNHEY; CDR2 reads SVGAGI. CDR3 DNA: TGTGCCAGCAGCTTCAGGGGAAGCACAGATACGCAGTATTTT. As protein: CASSFRGSTDTQYF.

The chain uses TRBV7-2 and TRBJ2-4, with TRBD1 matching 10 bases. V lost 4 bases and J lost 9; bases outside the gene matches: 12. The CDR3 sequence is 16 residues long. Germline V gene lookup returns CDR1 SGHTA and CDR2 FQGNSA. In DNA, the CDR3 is TGTGCCAGCAGCTCGACAGGGACAGGGGTGAGGGCCATTCAGTACTTC. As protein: CASSSTGTGVRAIQYF.

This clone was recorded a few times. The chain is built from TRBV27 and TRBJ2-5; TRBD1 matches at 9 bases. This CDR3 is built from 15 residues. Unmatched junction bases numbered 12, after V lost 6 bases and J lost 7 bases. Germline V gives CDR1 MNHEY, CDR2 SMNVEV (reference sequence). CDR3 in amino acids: CASRASGTGLGTQYF. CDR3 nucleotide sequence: TGTGCCAGCAGGGCCTCCGGGACAGGGTTGGGGACCCAGTACTTC.

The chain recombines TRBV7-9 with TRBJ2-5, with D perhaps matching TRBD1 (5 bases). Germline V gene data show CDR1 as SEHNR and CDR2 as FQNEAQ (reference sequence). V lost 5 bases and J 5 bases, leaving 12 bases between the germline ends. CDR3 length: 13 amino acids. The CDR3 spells CASSPRVRETQYF. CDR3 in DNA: TGTGCCAGCAGCCCCAGGGTACGCGAGACCCAGTACTTC.

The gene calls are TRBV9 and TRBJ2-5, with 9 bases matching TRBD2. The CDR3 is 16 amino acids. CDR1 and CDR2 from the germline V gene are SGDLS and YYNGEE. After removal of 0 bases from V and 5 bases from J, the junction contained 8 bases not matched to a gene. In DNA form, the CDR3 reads TGTGCCAGCAGCGTAGGGGCTAGCGGGATTGGTGAGACCCAGTACTTC. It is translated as CASSVGASGIGETQYF.

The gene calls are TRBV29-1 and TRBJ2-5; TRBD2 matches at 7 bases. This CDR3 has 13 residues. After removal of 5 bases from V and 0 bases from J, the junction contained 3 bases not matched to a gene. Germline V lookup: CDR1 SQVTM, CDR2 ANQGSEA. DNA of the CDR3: TGCAGCGTTACACTAGCGAACCAAGAGACCCAGTACTTC. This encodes CSVTLANQETQYF.

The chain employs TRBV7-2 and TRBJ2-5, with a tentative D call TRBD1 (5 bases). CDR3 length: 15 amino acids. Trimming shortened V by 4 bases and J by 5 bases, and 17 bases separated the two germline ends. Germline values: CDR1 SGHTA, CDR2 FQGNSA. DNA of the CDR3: TGTGCCAGCAGCTACCAGACCGACTCAGGGGAGACCCAGTACTTC. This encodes CASSYQTDSGETQYF.

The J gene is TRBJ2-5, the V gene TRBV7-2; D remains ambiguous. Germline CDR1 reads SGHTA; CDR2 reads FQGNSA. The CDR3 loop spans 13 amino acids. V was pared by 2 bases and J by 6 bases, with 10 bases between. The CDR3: CASSLSVGKTQYF. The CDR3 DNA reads TGTGCCAGCAGCTTAAGTGTAGGAAAGACCCAGTACTTC.

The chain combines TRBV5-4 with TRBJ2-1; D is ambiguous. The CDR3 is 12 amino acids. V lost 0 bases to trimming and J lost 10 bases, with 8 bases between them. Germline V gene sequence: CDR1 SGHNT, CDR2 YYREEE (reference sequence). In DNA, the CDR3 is TGTGCCAGCAGCTTGGTTCAGACGGAGCAGTTCTTC. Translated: CASSLVQTEQFF.

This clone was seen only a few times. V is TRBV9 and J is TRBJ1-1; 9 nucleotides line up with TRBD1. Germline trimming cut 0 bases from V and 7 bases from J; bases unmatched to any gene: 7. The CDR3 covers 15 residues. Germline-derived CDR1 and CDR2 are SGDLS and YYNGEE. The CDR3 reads CASSVGGQGLGEAFF. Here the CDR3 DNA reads TGTGCCAGCAGCGTAGGGGGACAGGGTTTGGGTGAAGCTTTCTTT.

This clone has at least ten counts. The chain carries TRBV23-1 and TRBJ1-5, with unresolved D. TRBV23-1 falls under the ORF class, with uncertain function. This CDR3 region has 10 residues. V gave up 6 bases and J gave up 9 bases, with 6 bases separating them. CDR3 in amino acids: CASRIRPQHF. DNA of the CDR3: TGCGCCAGCAGAATACGGCCCCAGCATTTT.

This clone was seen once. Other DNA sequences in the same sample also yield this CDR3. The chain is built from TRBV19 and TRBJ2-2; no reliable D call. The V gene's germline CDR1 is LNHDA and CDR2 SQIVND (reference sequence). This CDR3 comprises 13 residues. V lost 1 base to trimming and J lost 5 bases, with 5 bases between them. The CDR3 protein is CASSIAGTGELFF. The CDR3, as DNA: TGTGCCAGTAGTATAGCGGGTACCGGGGAGCTGTTTTTT.